Listed below are T cell receptor beta chains from one sample, sequenced in a study of Ad26.COV2.S vaccination and SARS-CoV-2 variants. Some clones are missing from TCRdb's copy, which holds only in-frame ones; the method was immunoSEQ multiplex PCR. Altogether hundreds of thousands of clones are present, roughly 90% being singletons, with the ten largest covering roughly 1.5%. The starting material was peripheral blood, obtained in a trial of Ad26.COV2.S vaccine versus placebo. The origin of the receptors is a person between 18 and 65 years old who received the Ad26.COV2.S COVID-19 vaccine or a placebo. The CDR3 runs from the conserved cysteine through the conserved F or W. Each record gives: D gene, V gene, clone size, J gene, CDR3 DNA, CDR3 protein. D genes are given only for firm matches. A row's size may be missing; if present it is once, few, many or a size class.

d_gene: TRBD1; v_gene: TRBV10-3; abundance: few; j_gene: TRBJ1-5; CDR3nt: TGTGCCATCAGTTGGGACAGTAGTAATCAGCCCCAGCATTTT; CDR3aa: CAISWDSSNQPQHF
d_gene: .; v_gene: TRBV28; abundance: .; j_gene: TRBJ1-4; CDR3nt: TGTGCCAGCAGTTCTTACCTCGGACAGAGTAATGAAAAACTGTTTTTT; CDR3aa: CASSSYLGQSNEKLFF
d_gene: TRBD2; v_gene: TRBV10-3; abundance: .; j_gene: TRBJ2-5; CDR3nt: TGTGCCATCAGTGAGTTCGGGACTAGCGGGGGTGAGACCCAGTACTTC; CDR3aa: CAISEFGTSGGETQYF
d_gene: TRBD2; v_gene: TRBV5-1; abundance: .; j_gene: TRBJ2-1; CDR3nt: TGCGCCAGCAGCTTGGAGGCGACTAGCGGGACTTATGAGCAGTTCTTC; CDR3aa: CASSLEATSGTYEQFF
d_gene: .; v_gene: TRBV27; abundance: few; j_gene: TRBJ1-5; CDR3nt: TGTGCCAGCAGTTTATTCAGTAGCAATCAGCCCCAGCATTTT; CDR3aa: CASSLFSSNQPQHF
d_gene: TRBD1; v_gene: TRBV5-1; abundance: .; j_gene: TRBJ2-1; CDR3nt: TGCGCCAGCAGCTTGTGGGGGACAGTATACAATGAGCAGTTCTTC; CDR3aa: CASSLWGTVYNEQFF
d_gene: TRBD1; v_gene: TRBV27; abundance: .; j_gene: TRBJ1-2; CDR3nt: TGTGCCAGCAGTCCCTGGGACAGCGGGAACTATGGCTACACCTTC; CDR3aa: CASSPWDSGNYGYTF
d_gene: TRBD2; v_gene: TRBV5-4; abundance: .; j_gene: TRBJ2-2; CDR3nt: TGTGCCAGCAGCGCAACTAGCGGGGGGCCGAGAACCGGGGAGCTGTTTTTT; CDR3aa: CASSATSGGPRTGELFF
d_gene: .; v_gene: TRBV5-6; abundance: .; j_gene: TRBJ1-2; CDR3nt: TGTGCCAGCAGCCCTTACACTCGCTCTAACTATGGCTACACCTTC; CDR3aa: CASSPYTRSNYGYTF
d_gene: .; v_gene: TRBV6-5; abundance: .; j_gene: TRBJ2-6; CDR3nt: TGTGCCAGCAGTTCTCAGGTGGCTGGGGCCAACGTCCTGACTTTC; CDR3aa: CASSSQVAGANVLTF
d_gene: TRBD1; v_gene: TRBV27; abundance: .; j_gene: TRBJ1-2; CDR3nt: TGTGCCAGCAGTGAAGACAGGGGCGACTATGGCTACACCTTC; CDR3aa: CASSEDRGDYGYTF
d_gene: .; v_gene: TRBV9; abundance: .; j_gene: TRBJ2-5; CDR3nt: TGTGCCAGCAGCGCACCCTCCCAAGAGACCCAGTACTTC; CDR3aa: CASSAPSQETQYF
d_gene: TRBD2; v_gene: TRBV3-1/TRBV3-2; abundance: .; j_gene: TRBJ2-5; CDR3nt: TGTGCCAGCAGCCAAGACCTGGCGGGAGTAGAGACCCAGTACTTC; CDR3aa: CASSQDLAGVETQYF
d_gene: .; v_gene: TRBV10-1; abundance: once; j_gene: TRBJ1-5; CDR3nt: TGCGCCAGCAGTGAGAGTTTGGCCCAGCCCCAGCATTTT; CDR3aa: CASSESLAQPQHF
d_gene: .; v_gene: TRBV19; abundance: .; j_gene: TRBJ1-1; CDR3nt: TGTGCCAGTAGTATCTGGGCTGAAGCTTTCTTT; CDR3aa: CASSIWAEAFF
d_gene: TRBD1; v_gene: TRBV5-6; abundance: .; j_gene: TRBJ2-7; CDR3nt: TGTGCCAGCAAAACACCGGGACAGACTTACGAGCAGTACTTC; CDR3aa: CASKTPGQTYEQYF
d_gene: .; v_gene: TRBV3-1/TRBV3-2; abundance: few; j_gene: TRBJ2-7; CDR3nt: TGTGCCAGCAGCCCTCGCCCCTACGAGCAGTACTTC; CDR3aa: CASSPRPYEQYF
d_gene: .; v_gene: TRBV24-1; abundance: .; j_gene: TRBJ2-3; CDR3nt: TGTGCCACCAGTGATAGCAGGTCGACAGATACGCAGTATTTT; CDR3aa: CATSDSRSTDTQYF
d_gene: .; v_gene: TRBV6-1; abundance: .; j_gene: TRBJ1-5; CDR3nt: TGTGCCAGCAGTGAAAGGCCGGGCAACTCAAATCAGCCCCAGCATTTT; CDR3aa: CASSERPGNSNQPQHF
d_gene: TRBD2; v_gene: TRBV7-6; abundance: .; j_gene: TRBJ2-3; CDR3nt: TGTGCCAGCGGTACGCCGGGACTAGCTTTGGATACGCAGTATTTT; CDR3aa: CASGTPGLALDTQYF
d_gene: .; v_gene: TRBV9; abundance: .; j_gene: TRBJ1-3; CDR3nt: TGTGCCAGCAGCTCCACACAGGTCCCCTCTGGAAACACCATATATTTT; CDR3aa: CASSSTQVPSGNTIYF
d_gene: .; v_gene: TRBV27; abundance: .; j_gene: TRBJ1-3; CDR3nt: TGTGCCAGCAGTCCCCTCGGCGGAACAAACACCATATATTTT; CDR3aa: CASSPLGGTNTIYF
d_gene: TRBD1; v_gene: TRBV18; abundance: .; j_gene: TRBJ1-1; CDR3nt: TGTGCCAGCTCACGAAACAGGGGTAGCACTGAAGCTTTCTTT; CDR3aa: CASSRNRGSTEAFF
d_gene: .; v_gene: TRBV18; abundance: .; j_gene: TRBJ1-1; CDR3nt: TGTGCCAGCTCGCCGGGGGGGAACACTGAAGCTTTCTTT; CDR3aa: CASSPGGNTEAFF
d_gene: TRBD1; v_gene: TRBV19; abundance: .; j_gene: TRBJ1-1; CDR3nt: TGTGCCAGTAATAACAGGGGGAGCACTGAAGCTTTCTTT; CDR3aa: CASNNRGSTEAFF
d_gene: .; v_gene: TRBV5-4; abundance: .; j_gene: TRBJ1-2; CDR3nt: TGTGCCAGCAGCTTGCAAGGGTATGGCTACACCTTC; CDR3aa: CASSLQGYGYTF
d_gene: TRBD1; v_gene: TRBV2; abundance: .; j_gene: TRBJ2-4; CDR3nt: TGTGCCAGCTCGGGACAGGGGGCTGGTAGTAATGGTAAAAACATTCAGTACTTC; CDR3aa: CASSGQGAGSNGKNIQYF
d_gene: .; v_gene: TRBV18; abundance: .; j_gene: TRBJ2-7; CDR3nt: TGTGCCAGCTCACCGACGGAGAGCTCCTACGAGCAGTACTTC; CDR3aa: CASSPTESSYEQYF
d_gene: .; v_gene: TRBV7-2; abundance: .; j_gene: TRBJ2-7; CDR3nt: TGTGCCAGCAGCCCGGGCCCTTCCTACGAGCAGTACTTC; CDR3aa: CASSPGPSYEQYF